Shown below are 32 T cell receptor beta chains from a single sample sequenced in a study of shared clonotypes between healthy human individuals. Measured with immunoSEQ multiplex PCR; TCRdb has only the in-frame clones, and not every one. Of some 2,000,000 clones detected, under 97% appear once; the ten largest clones hold less than 0.15%. What was sequenced was naive CD4+ T cells sorted from blood. Subset specified: CD45RA+ positively selected. Every receptor here comes from a man younger than 35 in good health.

The chain joins TRBV18 to TRBJ1-1, with D maybe TRBD1 (6 bases). In germline, CDR1 is KGHSH, CDR2 LQKENI. The V end was cut by 2 bases, the J end by 3 bases, with 10 bases between. The CDR3 runs to 14 residues. This CDR3 reads CASSPVAGDTEAFF. CDR3 sequence (DNA): TGTGCCAGCTCACCAGTGGCAGGGGACACTGAAGCTTTCTTT.

V gene TRBV4-1 combines with J gene TRBJ2-5; maybe TRBD2 (7 bases). This CDR3 contains 15 residues. Per the germline V gene, CDR1 is MGHRA and CDR2 is YSYEKL. V was pared by 5 bases and J by 2 bases, with 15 bases between. CDR3 sequence reads: CASSEGGLGQETQYF. In nucleotides, the CDR3 is TGCGCCAGCAGCGAGGGGGGGCTTGGGCAAGAGACCCAGTACTTC.

V gene TRBV7-9 combines with J gene TRBJ1-1; D is ambiguous. Germline CDR1 SEHNR, CDR2 FQNEAQ (reference sequence). The V end lost 2 bases, the J end lost 0 bases, and 10 bases lay between the germline ends. The CDR3 has 15 residues. Written as DNA, the CDR3 is TGTGCCAGCAGCTTACTGGCTCCGGTGAACACTGAAGCTTTCTTT. Translating it yields CASSLLAPVNTEAFF.

This clone has just one count. The chain is built from TRBV28 and TRBJ2-3, with D maybe TRBD2 (7 bases). Trimming pared 7 bases from V and 6 bases from J, leaving 17 bases between. The CDR3 is 14 amino acids. CDR1 is MDHEN and CDR2 is SYDVKM in the germline V gene. The CDR3 sequence: CASTVAGAGDTQYF. As DNA, the CDR3 is TGTGCCAGCACCGTCGCGGGGGCCGGGGATACGCAGTATTTT.

The rearrangement uses TRBV10-2 and TRBJ2-4; D is ambiguous. V lost 4 bases to trimming and J lost 2 bases, with 6 bases between them. This CDR3 is built from 13 residues. From germline, CDR1 is WSHSY and CDR2 SAAADI. The CDR3: CASSARTKNIQYF. DNA of the CDR3: TGCGCCAGCAGTGCAAGAACCAAAAACATTCAGTACTTC.

The V call is TRBV4-3, the J call TRBJ1-1; TRBD1 agrees at 11 bases. Trimming cost V 0 bases and J 11 bases; bases outside gene matches: 5. Germline V gives CDR1 LGHNA, CDR2 YSLEER. The CDR3 runs 14 residues. CDR3 DNA sequence: TGCGCCAGCAGCCAAGATGGGACAGGGGGAAAGGCTTTCTTT. It is translated as CASSQDGTGGKAFF.

The genes are TRBV5-6 and TRBJ2-2, with D maybe TRBD1 (6 bases). Germline values: CDR1 SGHDT, CDR2 YYEEEE. V was trimmed by 2 bases and J by 6 bases, leaving 14 bases between them. The CDR3 is made up of 15 amino acids. For the CDR3, the DNA is TGTGCCAGCAGCTTCAGGGGTCTACAGTCCGGGGAGCTGTTTTTT. Its translation is CASSFRGLQSGELFF.

The gene calls are TRBV28 and TRBJ2-5, with a possible D match to TRBD1 (6 bases). Germline V gene data show CDR1 as MDHEN and CDR2 as SYDVKM. This CDR3 has 15 residues. The V gene lost 6 bases and the J gene lost 5 bases, with 19 bases spanning the gap. The CDR3 loop is CASSPPSRGWETQYF. The CDR3 DNA reads TGTGCCAGCAGCCCTCCCTCCAGGGGATGGGAGACCCAGTACTTC.

The gene calls are TRBV9 and TRBJ2-4; a possible D gene is TRBD1 (6 bases). The V and J ends lost 4 bases and 2 bases respectively, with 22 bases between them. The CDR3 consists of 18 residues. Germline assignment: CDR1 SGDLS and CDR2 YYNGEE. CDR3 sequence: CASSPRPADRSPKNIQYF. In DNA, the CDR3 is TGTGCCAGCAGCCCCCGCCCCGCCGACAGGTCCCCCAAAAACATTCAGTACTTC.

Points on this clone: The same CDR3 also results from other DNA sequences found in this sample. The V call is TRBV7-9, the J call TRBJ1-4, with 9 nucleotides matching TRBD1. CDR3 length: 14 amino acids. Germline trimming cut 4 bases from V and 5 bases from J; bases unmatched to any gene: 2. CDR1 is SEHNR and CDR2 is FQNEAQ in the germline V gene (reference sequence). DNA of the CDR3: TGTGCCAGCAGCTGGGGACAGGGCAATGAAAAACTGTTTTTT. Translated: CASSWGQGNEKLFF.

The rearrangement uses TRBV7-3 and TRBJ2-5; TRBD1 matches 7 bases. Germline CDR1 and CDR2: SGHTA and FQGTGA. J gave up 4 bases and V 3 bases, and 8 bases lay outside the gene matches. This CDR3 comprises 15 residues. The CDR3 nucleotides are TGTGCCAGCAGCTTCCAGACAGGGAAGAGAGAGACCCAGTACTTC. It yields the protein CASSFQTGKRETQYF.

The genes are TRBV5-8 and TRBJ1-2; 7 nucleotides match TRBD1. The CDR3 contains 16 residues. Looked up from germline, CDR1 is SGHTS and CDR2 is YDEGEE. Trimming took 0 bases from V and 4 from J; bases not matched to a gene: 9. The chain's CDR3 is CASSLASGTAFYGYTF. DNA for the CDR3: TGTGCCAGCAGCTTGGCCTCCGGGACAGCCTTCTATGGCTACACCTTC.

This chain uses TRBV7-9 with TRBJ1-4; D is possibly TRBD1 (5 bases). Between the trimmed V and J ends, which lost 1 base and 4 bases, there was a span of 7 bases. Germline V gene data show CDR1 as SEHNR and CDR2 as FQNEAQ (reference sequence). The CDR3 has 14 residues. CDR3 DNA sequence: TGTGCCAGCAGCTTAGGGGGGGATAATGAAAAACTGTTTTTT. This sequence encodes CASSLGGDNEKLFF.

The V call is TRBV10-3, the J call TRBJ1-2; D gene unclear. The V end lost 0 bases, the J end lost 5 bases, and 13 bases lay between the germline ends. Germline-derived CDR1 and CDR2 are ENHRY and SYGVKD. The CDR3 totals 15 residues. The CDR3: CAISESGALEYGYTF. The CDR3 coding sequence is TGTGCCATCAGTGAGTCGGGAGCATTGGAGTATGGCTACACCTTC.

In this sample, this clone turned up once. The chain recombines TRBV28 with TRBJ1-1; a weak D match, TRBD1 (5 bases). V shed 2 bases and J shed 4 bases, with 11 bases lying between them. CDR3 size: 14 residues. Per germline, CDR1 MDHEN and CDR2 SYDVKM. This CDR3 reads CASSLSQGSTEAFF. CDR3 in DNA: TGTGCCAGCAGTTTAAGTCAGGGAAGCACTGAAGCTTTCTTT.

The chain recombines TRBV7-3 with TRBJ2-2, with D perhaps assigned TRBD1 or TRBD2 (6 bases each). The CDR3 consists of 16 residues. The germline V gene encodes CDR1 SGHTA and CDR2 FQGTGA. V lost 3 bases, J lost 1 base, and 12 bases lay in between. This CDR3 is CASSFGGGRNTGELFF. The CDR3 coding sequence is TGTGCCAGCAGCTTCGGAGGGGGGCGGAACACCGGGGAGCTGTTTTTT.

The chain couples TRBV5-1 to TRBJ1-5; D is ambiguous. The CDR3 loop spans 13 amino acids. Trimming left V 0 bases short and J 9 bases short, with 10 bases between. Per germline, CDR1 SGHRS and CDR2 YFSETQ. The CDR3 coding sequence is TGCGCCAGCAGCTTGGTGGGCGGCGGGCCCCAGCATTTT. It translates to CASSLVGGGPQHF.

The chain joins TRBV6-5 to TRBJ2-1; D is unclear. The germline gives CDR1 MNHEY, CDR2 SVGAGI. Trimming pared 6 bases from V and 7 bases from J, leaving 10 bases between. CDR3 size: 12 residues. The CDR3 DNA follows: TGTGCCAGCAGCCGCGACTGGAATGAGCAGTTCTTC. Amino acids: CASSRDWNEQFF.

The chain is built from TRBV7-8 and TRBJ2-1, with TRBD2 matching over 9 bases. With 4 bases clipped from V and 2 bases from J, the junction kept 3 bases outside the gene matches. CDR1 is SGHVS and CDR2 is FQNEAQ in the germline V gene. The length of the CDR3 is 15 residues. CDR3 region: CASSSREGTYNEQFF. CDR3 nucleotide sequence: TGTGCCAGCAGCTCGCGGGAGGGGACCTACAATGAGCAGTTCTTC.

The chain uses TRBV28 and TRBJ1-2; D unclear. The CDR3 spans 15 residues. V was cut by 4 bases and J by 4 bases, with 16 bases left in between. Germline V CDR1 and CDR2: MDHEN, SYDVKM. CDR3 region: CASSSRGSLGYGYTF. The CDR3 DNA is TGTGCCAGCAGTTCGCGGGGATCGCTAGGCTATGGCTACACCTTC.

The rearrangement uses TRBV6-5 and TRBJ2-7; 9 bases fit TRBD2. The germline gives CDR1 MNHEY, CDR2 SVGAGI. The ends lost 5 bases at V and 1 base at J; junction bases unmatched: 6. The CDR3 spans 15 residues. In DNA, the CDR3 is TGTGCCAGCAGTCGTGGCGGGAGGGCGTCCTACGAGCAGTACTTC. Translating gives CASSRGGRASYEQYF.

The chain carries TRBV6-5 and TRBJ1-5; weak D call: TRBD1 (5 bases). The CDR3 has 14 residues. Germline V gene data show CDR1 as MNHEY and CDR2 as SVGAGI. The germline V and J ends were trimmed by 2 bases and 6 bases, with 11 bases remaining between them. As DNA, the CDR3 is TGTGCCAGCAGTTACACCCAGACAGCTCAGCCCCAGCATTTT. It is translated as CASSYTQTAQPQHF.

This chain joins TRBV7-2 and TRBJ2-1, with TRBD2 matching over 16 bases. The CDR3 is made up of 15 amino acids. Germline lookup yields CDR1 SGHTA and CDR2 FQGNSA. V shed 5 bases, J shed 12 bases, and the junction held 7 bases outside the gene matches. The CDR3 DNA follows: TGTGCCAGCAGCACGGGACTAGCGGGAGGGGTCGGGCAGTTCTTC. The encoded protein is CASSTGLAGGVGQFF.

The gene calls are TRBV6-5 and TRBJ1-1; TRBD1 might be the D (5 bases). With 6 bases removed from V and 6 bases from J, the gap between germline ends came to 17 bases. CDR3 length equals 14 residues. Germline lookup yields CDR1 MNHEY and CDR2 SVGAGI. The CDR3 DNA follows: TGTGCCAGCAGACCCCCGGGGGTCGTCGCTGAAGCTTTCTTT. Amino acid sequence: CASRPPGVVAEAFF.

The rearrangement links TRBV6-6 to TRBJ2-7, with 8 bases aligning to TRBD1. The CDR3 contains 14 residues. The V gene's germline CDR1 is MNHNY and CDR2 SVGAGI (reference sequence). After removal of 5 bases from V and 9 bases from J, the junction contained 12 bases not matched to a gene. This CDR3 reads CASSTGTGGKVQYF. The DNA of the CDR3 is TGTGCCAGCAGTACCGGGACAGGCGGTAAGGTGCAGTACTTC.

CDR3 in amino acids: CASSLTGRYQETQYF. Here the CDR3 DNA reads TGTGCCAGCAGCTTAACCGGAAGGTACCAAGAGACCCAGTACTTC. The J gene is TRBJ2-5, the V gene TRBV7-3; no firm D call. There are 15 residues in the CDR3. V was shortened by 0 bases and J by 0 bases, with 8 bases between the two germline ends. Germline V gene sequence: CDR1 SGHTA, CDR2 FQGTGA.

This chain connects TRBV21-1 to TRBJ2-7; TRBD1 is the table's D call, not checked against the DNA. TRBV21-1 is annotated as a pseudogene. The CDR3 covers 14 residues. This chain's CDR3 is CASDRGCDSYEQYF. Here the CDR3 DNA reads TGTGCCAGCGACAGGGGGTGTGATTCCTACGAGCAGTACTTC.

Concerning this clone itself: Other DNA sequences in the same sample also yield this CDR3. The chain is built from TRBV7-9 and TRBJ1-4; D is unresolved. V was trimmed by 5 bases and J by 3 bases, leaving 10 bases between them. The CDR3 runs to 14 residues. Germline-derived CDR1 and CDR2 are SEHNR and FQNEAQ (reference sequence). This chain's CDR3 is CASSLGGSNEKLFF. Written as DNA, the CDR3 is TGTGCCAGCAGCCTCGGAGGTTCTAATGAAAAACTGTTTTTT.

J is TRBJ1-6 and V is TRBV5-8; TRBD1 matches 8 bases. From germline, CDR1 is SGHTS and CDR2 YDEGEE. CDR3 length: 15 residues. V lost 0 bases to trimming and J lost 9 bases; unmatched junction nucleotides: 5. CDR3 in DNA: TGTGCCAGCAGCTTGGCAGGGGGCGAGGCTTCACCCCTCCACTTT. Translation gives CASSLAGGEASPLHF.

The rearrangement joins TRBV2 to TRBJ2-7, with D tentatively TRBD1 (5 bases). The germline V gene encodes CDR1 SNHLY and CDR2 FYNNEI. V was shortened by 11 bases and J by 3 bases, with 20 bases between the two germline ends. The CDR3 has 14 amino acids. CDR3 in DNA: TGTGCCGGACAACTCGTTCTATCGAACTACGAGCAGTACTTC. Its protein product is CAGQLVLSNYEQYF.

The genes are TRBV5-6 and TRBJ2-5; possible D gene TRBD2, 7 bases. This CDR3 has 14 residues. Between the trimmed V and J ends, which lost 4 bases and 4 bases, there was a span of 14 bases. The germline V gene encodes CDR1 SGHDT and CDR2 YYEEEE. Here the CDR3 DNA reads TGTGCCAGCAGCGCCCGGAGGGGGGGAGAGACCCAGTACTTC. It specifies CASSARRGGETQYF.

The chain joins TRBV29-1 to TRBJ2-7; no clear D. V lost 4 bases and J lost 1, with 11 bases in between. The germline gives CDR1 SQVTM, CDR2 ANQGSEA. The CDR3 is made up of 13 amino acids. The CDR3 DNA reads as TGCAGCGTTGGACGAGCGCTGTCCTACGAGCAGTACTTC. Its protein is CSVGRALSYEQYF.